This record covers a single T cell receptor (beta chain). Its target is unknown. Since a much larger clone is just one base distant, this may be a read error. This sample was taken from a study of tumor-infiltrating lymphocytes in primary liver carcinoma. Background on the study: Resection treated the patients' primary liver carcinoma.

General study findings and limits: Tumors carried a top-250-clone fraction significantly exceeding that of blood (p = 0.039).

Blood RNA was derived from unsorted whole blood, and germline DNA was extracted too. The CDR3 loop spans 14 amino acids. Germline V lookup: CDR1 ENHRY, CDR2 SYGVKD. Synthesis of TCR beta cDNA was carried out from 450 to 500 ng total RNA with a constant-region primer. ARM-PCR, slightly modified, supplied the TCR beta libraries through three nested multiplex PCR rounds. Researchers ran the first two PCR rounds for about 11 cycles each with TRBV1-TRBV30 forward primers and a C-beta reverse primer. From the multiplex PCR reads, TCRdb called clonotypes with MiXCR, one entry per CDR3 protein. The sample has 250,000 to 400,000 distinct CDR3 sequences, 60% to 80% seen once.

The receptor was isolated from a man aged 35 to 55 with primary liver carcinoma and hepatitis B virus infection. The sequenced sample was peripheral blood. The V and J genes are TRBV10-3 and TRBJ2-7; 7 bases fit TRBD2. CDR3 amino acids: CAISGREDRYKQYF. The CDR3 coding sequence is TGTGCCATCAGTGGACGGGAGGACCGCTACAAGCAGTACTTC.